The clone carrying this T cell receptor beta chain was seen a few times. The entry originates in a study of T cell changes during pregnancy in multiple sclerosis. Only in-frame clones appear in the TCRdb table, and some are missing; sequencing was by immunoSEQ multiplex PCR. The top ten clones hold 1.5% to 2% of a sample with under 110,000 clones, roughly nine tenths of them seen once. The V gene lost 3 bases and the J gene lost 1 base, with 7 bases spanning the gap. CDR3 length equals 13 residues. Germline values: CDR1 SGHRS, CDR2 YFSETQ. The gene calls are TRBV5-1 and TRBJ1-1; D is ambiguous. This specimen consisted of peripheral blood, obtained before pregnancy. The TCR comes from a female donor with multiple sclerosis, enrolled in a pregnancy study. CDR3 residues: CASSSGKNTEAFF. CDR3 DNA: TGCGCCAGCAGCTCCGGGAAGAACACTGAAGCTTTCTTT. Using reference TRBV5-1 and TRBJ1-1 for the parts outside the CDR3, the full variable domain is KAGVTQTPRYLIKTRGQQVTLSCSPISGHRSVSWYQQTPGQGLQFLFEYFSETQRNKGNFPGRFSGRQFSNSRSEMNVSTLELGDSALYLCASSSGKNTEAFFGQGTRLTVV.